This passage covers 26 T cell receptor beta chains from one sample sequenced in a study of blood T cells in healthy people across ages. Through a sample-barcoded 5' primer and a J-beta primer mix, a second PCR was run for roughly 6 to 12 cycles. TCRdb passed the 5' RACE reads through MiXCR, listing each CDR3 protein once. The profile covers 1.8 million or so distinct CDR3 sequences, with about two fifths appearing a single time and approximately 22% taken by the ten largest. Sample: blood. Receptors originate from a human donor in good health.

The table lists this clonotype with a few counts. The V and J genes are TRBV7-3 and TRBJ2-1; unclear D gene. CDR3 length equals 17 residues. Germline CDR1 and CDR2: SGHTA and FQGTGA. The germline V and J ends were trimmed by 5 bases and 5 bases, with 22 bases remaining between them. This CDR3 is CASSPTFGYPTHNEQFF. The CDR3 DNA reads as TGTGCCAGCAGCCCCACCTTTGGCTACCCGACGCACAATGAGCAGTTCTTC.

The V and J genes are TRBV29-1 and TRBJ1-1; 8 nucleotides agree with TRBD1. Germline V lookup: CDR1 SQVTM, CDR2 ANQGSEA. The ends lost 6 bases at V and 6 bases at J; junction bases unmatched: 9. The CDR3 sequence is 13 residues long. The CDR3 sequence is CSVRPTGASEAFF. CDR3 nucleotide sequence: TGCAGCGTAAGACCGACAGGGGCGTCTGAAGCTTTCTTT.

This chain uses TRBV7-8 with TRBJ1-2; 7 bases line up with TRBD1. The CDR3 length is 12 residues. V lost 11 bases and J lost 8; bases outside the gene matches: 11. Looked up from germline, CDR1 is SGHVS and CDR2 is FQNEAQ. As DNA, the CDR3 is TGTGCCCCTAGACAGGGCGAAGTAGGCTACACCTTC. It specifies CAPRQGEVGYTF.

The V and J genes are TRBV24-1 and TRBJ2-5; the D gene is possibly TRBD1 (6 bases). The J call could be wrong; TRBJ2-7 is a better fit for the DNA end. CDR3 size: 14 residues. CDR1 and CDR2 from the germline V gene are KGHDR and SFDVKD. The CDR3 region has the DNA TGTGCCACCAGTGATCCCAGACAGGCAGGCGAGCAGTACTTC. Residues: CATSDPRQAGEQYF.

This clonotype was counted between two and nine times. The chain recombines TRBV7-2 with TRBJ2-3; D may be TRBD2 (5 bases). The V gene lost 8 bases and the J gene lost 1 base, with 13 bases spanning the gap. CDR1 SGHTA and CDR2 FQGNSA come from the germline V gene. The CDR3 has 14 residues. CDR3: CASRRMRGTDTQYF. The CDR3 coding sequence is TGTGCCAGCCGACGTATGCGGGGCACAGATACGCAGTATTTT.

V gene TRBV28 combines with J gene TRBJ1-1, with D hard to call. The V gene's germline CDR1 is MDHEN and CDR2 SYDVKM. Deletions cut 6 bases from V and 1 base from J, with 12 bases between. CDR3 length: 14 residues. CDR3 in DNA: TGTGCCAGCAGATATGGACGGCGGAACACTGAAGCTTTCTTT. Translation: CASRYGRRNTEAFF.

The V and J genes are TRBV28 and TRBJ2-4, with 10 bases identical to TRBD1. The J call may be mistaken, given a closer DNA end match to TRBJ2-7. Germline assignment: CDR1 MDHEN and CDR2 SYDVKM. The CDR3 sequence is 15 residues long. CDR3 sequence (DNA): TGTGCCAGCAGTAATCCCGGGACAGGGGAATACGAGCAGTACGTC. Its translation: CASSNPGTGEYEQYV.

The chain combines TRBV7-2 with TRBJ2-5, with 8 bases that match TRBD2. V gave up 2 bases and J gave up 9 bases; unmatched junction bases: 17. Germline V gene sequence: CDR1 SGHTA, CDR2 FQGNSA. CDR3 length: 17 amino acids. As DNA, the CDR3 is TGTGCCAGCAGCTTAAAGTTGGCGGGGGGAACCACCAGGGCCCAGTACTTC. Residues: CASSLKLAGGTTRAQYF.

This clonotype was observed a handful of times. J is TRBJ1-2 and V is TRBV7-9; D remains unclear. V was cut by 2 bases and J by 5 bases, with 9 bases left in between. CDR3 length: 13 amino acids. Germline lookup yields CDR1 SEHNR and CDR2 FQNEAQ (reference sequence). The CDR3 sequence is CASSLIPEYGYTF. CDR3 coding DNA: TGTGCCAGCAGCTTAATTCCAGAGTATGGCTACACCTTC. The full variable domain, its missing parts supplied by reference TRBV7-9 and TRBJ1-2, is DTGVSQNPRHKITKRGQNVTFRCDPISEHNRLYWYRQTLGQGPEFLTYFQNEAQLEKSRLLSDRFSAERPKGSFSTLEIQRTEQGDSAMYLCASSLIPEYGYTFGSGTRLTVV.

This clonotype showed up just once. A junction boundary mismatches the germline segment, possibly from a read error. The chain is built from TRBV7-2 and TRBJ2-5; D not certain. Germline assignment: CDR1 SGHTA and CDR2 FQGNSA. The CDR3 extends over 17 amino acids. In nucleotides, the CDR3 is TGTGCCAGCAACTTAAGGACGGCAAACAACCCCGGGGAGACCCAGTACTTC. This encodes CASNLRTANNPGETQYF.

The V call is TRBV20-1, the J call TRBJ1-5; 11 bases match TRBD1. The length of the CDR3 is 13 residues. CDR1 is DFQATT, CDR2 SNEGSKA, per germline (reference sequence). The ends lost 6 bases at V and 5 bases at J; junction bases unmatched: 3. The CDR3 coding sequence is TGCAGTGCGGGGGACAGGGGGGATCAGCCCCAGCATTTT. This sequence encodes CSAGDRGDQPQHF.

In regard to this clonotype: This may come from a read error, since a much larger clone is one base off. V usage is TRBV20-1 and J usage is TRBJ2-7, with TRBD1 matching over 7 bases. The trim removed 7 bases at V and 2 bases at J, leaving 8 bases unmatched. CDR1 is DFQATT and CDR2 is SNEGSKA in the germline V gene (reference sequence). CDR3 length: 13 amino acids. CDR3 nucleotides: TGCAGTGTTTCAACAGGGGCGCCCTACGAGCAGTACTTC. Translation: CSVSTGAPYEQYF.

This sequence joins TRBV20-1 and TRBJ2-7; possibly TRBD2 for D (6 bases). Germline V gives CDR1 DFQATT, CDR2 SNEGSKA (reference sequence). CDR3 length: 17 amino acids. Trimming removed 1 base at V and 2 bases at J, with 21 bases between. In nucleotides, the CDR3 is TGCAGTGCTAGAGCCTTATGGGTTGCGGGGCACACCTACGAGCAGTACTTC. Translation: CSARALWVAGHTYEQYF.

Comment on this clonotype: A read error may produce the germline difference seen at one junction end. V is TRBV12-3 or TRBV12-4 and J is TRBJ1-4; D uncertain. The CDR3 is 14 residues long. The CDR3 DNA reads TGTGCCAGCAGTTCCGTAACAACTAATGAAAAACGGTTTTTT. As protein: CASSSVTTNEKRFF.

This clonotype came up a few times. The chain joins TRBV12-3 or TRBV12-4 to TRBJ1-1, with a possible D match to TRBD1 (6 bases). The CDR3 extends over 14 amino acids. Trimming removed 7 bases from V and 2 bases from J, with 14 bases in between. CDR3 sequence: CASITTGTNTEAFF. The CDR3, as DNA: TGTGCCAGCATCACGACGGGGACAAACACTGAAGCTTTCTTT.

The chain joins TRBV21-1 to TRBJ2-7; the D segment call TRBD2 is taken from the table without a DNA check. TRBV21-1 is a known pseudogene. The CDR3 is made up of 12 amino acids. CDR3 DNA: TGTGCCAGCATGGGGCCTCCCTACGAGCAGTACTTC. Protein: CASMGPPYEQYF.

As concerns this clonotype: A junction end diverges from the germline sequence, so it may reflect a read error. The chain combines TRBV7-9 with TRBJ2-5; 12 bases are a match to TRBD2. Per germline, CDR1 SEHNR and CDR2 FQNEAQ (reference sequence). This CDR3 region has 14 residues. CDR3 DNA: TGTACCAGCAGCTACTGGACTAGCGGGGTTGGGCAGTACTTC. It encodes CTSSYWTSGVGQYF. Full variable domain (missing parts from reference TRBV7-9 and TRBJ2-5): DTGVSQNPRHKITKRGQNVTFRCDPISEHNRLYWYRQTLGQGPEFLTYFQNEAQLEKSRLLSDRFSAERPKGSFSTLEIQRTEQGDSAMYLCTSSYWTSGVGQYFGPGTRLLVL.

This rearrangement joins TRBV7-9 to TRBJ2-5; TRBD2 aligns across 7 bases. Germline loops: CDR1 SEHNR, CDR2 FQNEAQ (reference sequence). The J segment lost 4 bases and the V segment lost 0 bases, leaving 11 bases of the junction unmatched. This CDR3 spans 17 amino acids. The CDR3 DNA is TGTGCCAGCAGCTTAGCCATAATGAACAAGCGGGGAGAGACCCAGTACTTC. Its translation: CASSLAIMNKRGETQYF.

This rearrangement joins TRBV7-8 to TRBJ2-1; D remains ambiguous. Germline CDR1 SGHVS, CDR2 FQNEAQ. V was shortened by 5 bases and J by 0 bases, with 14 bases between the two germline ends. The length of the CDR3 is 16 residues. The CDR3 sequence: CASSPPGVISYNEQFF. The CDR3 nucleotides read TGTGCCAGCAGCCCCCCAGGTGTCATCTCCTACAATGAGCAGTTCTTC.

Only a few counts were recorded for this clonotype. The CDR3 DNA reads TGTGCCAGCAGGCCTCAGGGAGGTGAGCAGTTCTTC. It codes for CASRPQGGEQFF. The chain combines TRBV25-1 with TRBJ2-1, with D possibly TRBD2 on 6 matching bases. CDR1 and CDR2 from the germline V gene are MGHDK and SYGVNS. The V and J ends lost 6 bases and 9 bases respectively, with 12 bases between them. This CDR3 is 12 amino acids long.

Turning to this clonotype: A single base separates this from a much larger clone, so it may be a read error. The gene calls are TRBV5-5 and TRBJ1-4; D might be TRBD1 (6 bases). The germline gives CDR1 SGHKS, CDR2 YYEKEE (reference sequence). CDR3 length equals 13 residues. The CDR3, as DNA: TGTGTCAGCAGCTTAGGACAGCGGGAAAAACTGTTTTTT. This gives the protein CVSSLGQREKLFF.

This chain's CDR3 is CASSESPPQHF. CDR3 DNA: TGTGCCAGCAGTGAAAGTCCGCCCCAGCATTTT. The chain couples TRBV6-1 to TRBJ1-5; no reliable D call. CDR3 length equals 11 residues. The germline CDR1 and CDR2 sequences are MNHNS and SASEGT. V was cut by 2 bases and J by 9 bases, with 5 bases left in between.

The rearrangement links TRBV20-1 to TRBJ1-6; weak D call: TRBD1 (5 bases). The germline V gene has CDR1 DFQATT and CDR2 SNEGSKA (reference sequence). The CDR3 is 13 residues long. Trimming left V 0 bases short and J 9 bases short, with 9 bases between. The CDR3 region has the DNA TGCAGTGCTAGAGACCCAGGGATTTCACCCCTCCACTTT. Amino acid sequence: CSARDPGISPLHF.

This clonotype has more than one count but fewer than ten. V gene TRBV7-2 combines with J gene TRBJ2-7; D could derive from TRBD1 or TRBD2 (5 bases each). Germline lookup yields CDR1 SGHTA and CDR2 FQGNSA. V was pared by 0 bases and J by 7 bases, with 13 bases between. The CDR3 contains 14 residues. The CDR3 loop is CASSLAGDPWEQYF. CDR3 bases: TGTGCCAGCAGCTTAGCCGGGGACCCGTGGGAGCAGTACTTC.

A few counts support this clonotype. V gene TRBV4-3 combines with J gene TRBJ2-3; D is unclear. The CDR3 is made up of 18 amino acids. V was trimmed by 0 bases and J by 2 bases, leaving 18 bases between them. CDR1 and CDR2 from the germline V gene are LGHNA and YSLEER. The CDR3 spells CASSQDLTLPYLTDTQYF. CDR3 DNA: TGCGCCAGCAGCCAAGATTTAACTCTCCCTTATCTCACAGATACGCAGTATTTT.

The gene calls are TRBV7-2 and TRBJ2-5; D ambiguous. The J call is doubtful: the DNA matches TRBJ2-7 better. The CDR3 spans 11 residues. CDR1 is SGHTA, CDR2 FQGNSA, per germline. CDR3: CASSRAAEQYF. The CDR3 region has the DNA TGTGCCAGCAGCAGGGCAGCCGAGCAGTACTTC.